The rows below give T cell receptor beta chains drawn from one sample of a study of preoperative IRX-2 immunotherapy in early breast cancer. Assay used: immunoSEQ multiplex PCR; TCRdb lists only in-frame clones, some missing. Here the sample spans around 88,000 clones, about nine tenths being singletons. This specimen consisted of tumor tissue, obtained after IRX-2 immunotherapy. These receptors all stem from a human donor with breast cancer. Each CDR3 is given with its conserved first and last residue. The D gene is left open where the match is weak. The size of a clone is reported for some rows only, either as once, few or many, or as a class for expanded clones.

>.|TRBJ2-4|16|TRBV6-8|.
CARFLLQGVAKNIQYF
TGTGCCAGATTCTTGCTACAGGGTGTCGCCAAAAACATTCAGTACTTC
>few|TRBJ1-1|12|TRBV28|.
CASSARDTEAFF
TGTGCCAGCAGTGCCCGGGACACTGAAGCTTTCTTT
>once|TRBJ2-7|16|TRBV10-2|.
CASSEGWSSSSYEQYF
TGCGCCAGCAGTGAGGGGTGGTCTTCCAGCTCCTACGAGCAGTACTTC
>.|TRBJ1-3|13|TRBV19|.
CATSVRSGNTIYF
TGTGCCACCTCCGTTAGGTCTGGAAACACCATATATTTT
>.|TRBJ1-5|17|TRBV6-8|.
CASSYGVRGSGNQPQHF
TGTGCCAGCAGTTACGGGGTCCGGGGTTCCGGAAATCAGCCCCAGCATTTT
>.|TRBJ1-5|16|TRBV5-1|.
CASSLAPQGSNQPQHF
TGCGCCAGCAGCTTGGCCCCGCAGGGAAGCAATCAGCCCCAGCATTTT
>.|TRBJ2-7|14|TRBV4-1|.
CASSQAGGAYEQYF
TGCGCCAGCAGCCAAGCGGGCGGGGCCTACGAGCAGTACTTC
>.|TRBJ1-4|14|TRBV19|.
CATGGLGNNEKLFF
TGTGCCACCGGCGGATTGGGAAACAATGAAAAACTGTTTTTT
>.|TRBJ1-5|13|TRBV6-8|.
CASSWPGVSPQHF
TGTGCCAGCAGTTGGCCGGGAGTATCGCCCCAGCATTTT
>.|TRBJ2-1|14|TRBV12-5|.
CASGLVTANDEQFF
TGTGCTAGTGGTTTGGTAACGGCTAACGATGAGCAGTTCTTC
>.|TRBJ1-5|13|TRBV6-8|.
CAAGQYSNQPQHF
TGTGCCGCCGGGCAGTATAGCAATCAGCCCCAGCATTTT
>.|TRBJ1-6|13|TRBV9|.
CASSGTVNSPLHF
TGTGCCAGCAGCGGGACGGTAAATTCACCCCTCCACTTT
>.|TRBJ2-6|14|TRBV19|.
CASSSASGANVLTF
TGTGCCAGTAGTTCGGCCTCTGGGGCCAACGTCCTGACTTTC
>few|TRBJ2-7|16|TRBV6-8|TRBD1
CASSGIRDRGSYEQYF
TGTGCCAGCAGCGGTATCCGGGACAGGGGATCCTACGAGCAGTACTTC
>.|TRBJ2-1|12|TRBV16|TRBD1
CASSLQGAEQFF
TGTGCCAGCAGTTTGCAGGGGGCTGAGCAGTTCTTC
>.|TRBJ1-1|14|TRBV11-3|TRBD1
CASSSRGGNTEAFF
TGTGCCAGCAGCTCCAGGGGGGGGAACACTGAAGCTTTCTTT
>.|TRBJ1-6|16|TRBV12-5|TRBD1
CASGPTGITYNSPLHF
TGTGCTAGTGGTCCGACAGGGATAACGTATAATTCACCCCTCCACTTT
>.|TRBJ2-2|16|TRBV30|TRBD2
CAWSRAGGGSTGELFF
TGTGCCTGGAGCCGGGCTGGGGGAGGGAGCACCGGGGAGCTGTTTTTT
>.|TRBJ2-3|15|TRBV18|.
CASSPSAISTDTQYF
TGTGCCAGCTCCCCTAGCGCGATCAGCACAGATACGCAGTATTTT
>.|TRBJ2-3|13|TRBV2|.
CASGPGSTDTQYF
TGTGCCAGCGGTCCGGGGAGCACAGATACGCAGTATTTT
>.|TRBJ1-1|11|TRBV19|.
CASRSLSEAFF
TGTGCCAGTAGATCACTCAGTGAAGCTTTCTTT
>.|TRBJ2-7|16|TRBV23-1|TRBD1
CASSRIPGQSSYEQYF
TGCGCCAGCAGCCGTATTCCGGGACAGAGCTCCTACGAGCAGTACTTC
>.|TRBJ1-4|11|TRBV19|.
CASYYPEKLFF
TGTGCCAGTTATTACCCTGAAAAACTGTTTTTT
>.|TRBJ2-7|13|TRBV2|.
CASSEGFRDEQYF
TGTGCCAGCAGTGAAGGGTTCCGAGACGAGCAGTACTTC
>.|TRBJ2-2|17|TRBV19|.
CASSILIQGRNTGELFF
TGTGCCAGTAGTATCCTAATACAGGGTCGAAATACCGGGGAGCTGTTTTTT
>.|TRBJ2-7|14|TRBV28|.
CASSFPRVPYEQYF
TGTGCCAGCAGTTTCCCCAGGGTCCCCTACGAGCAGTACTTC
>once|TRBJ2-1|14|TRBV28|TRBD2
CASSHGLATNEQFF
TGTGCCAGCAGTCACGGACTAGCGACGAATGAGCAGTTCTTC
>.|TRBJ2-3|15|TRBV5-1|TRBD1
CASSAGQGRTDTQYF
TGCGCCAGCAGCGCAGGACAGGGGCGCACAGATACGCAGTATTTT
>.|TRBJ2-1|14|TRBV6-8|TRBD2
CASSASGDNNEQFF
TGTGCCAGCAGTGCTAGCGGGGATAACAATGAGCAGTTCTTC
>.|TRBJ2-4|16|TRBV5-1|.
CASSMDNTGQKNIQYF
TGCGCCAGCAGCATGGACAACACCGGGCAGAAAAACATTCAGTACTTC
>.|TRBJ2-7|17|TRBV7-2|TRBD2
CASSSGGSGGASYEQYF
TGTGCCAGCAGCTCTGGGGGTAGCGGGGGAGCCTCCTACGAGCAGTACTTC
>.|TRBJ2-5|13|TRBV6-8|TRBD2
CASRTGGRETQYF
TGTGCCAGCCGTACGGGGGGGCGCGAGACCCAGTACTTC
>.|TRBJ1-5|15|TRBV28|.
CASSLGRARNQPQHF
TGTGCCAGCAGTTTAGGGCGCGCCCGCAATCAGCCCCAGCATTTT
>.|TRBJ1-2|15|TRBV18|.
CASSVDSTINYGYTF
TGTGCCAGCTCAGTGGACAGCACTATTAACTATGGCTACACCTTC
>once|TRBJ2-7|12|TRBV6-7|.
CACRLGLDEQYF
TGTGCCTGCAGATTGGGGCTCGACGAGCAGTACTTC
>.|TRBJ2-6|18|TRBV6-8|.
CATYRGREVNSGANVLTF
TGTGCCACCTACAGGGGGCGGGAGGTGAACTCTGGGGCCAACGTCCTGACTTTC
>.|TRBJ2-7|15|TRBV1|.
CASSHQGLPSYEQYF
TGCGCCAGCAGCCATCAGGGACTACCCTCCTACGAGCAGTACTTC
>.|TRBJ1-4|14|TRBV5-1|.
CASSSTTTNEKLFF
TGCGCCAGCAGCTCCACTACAACTAATGAAAAACTGTTTTTT
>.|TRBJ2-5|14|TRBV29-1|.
CSVEGGALRETQYF
TGCAGCGTTGAGGGCGGGGCGCTTCGGGAGACCCAGTACTTC
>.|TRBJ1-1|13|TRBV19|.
CASDRTGDTEAFF
TGTGCCAGCGACAGGACCGGGGACACTGAAGCTTTCTTT
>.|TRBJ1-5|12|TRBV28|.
CASRGLSQPQHF
TGTGCCAGCAGAGGGCTCAGTCAGCCCCAGCATTTT
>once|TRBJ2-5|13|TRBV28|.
CASSPAGRETQYF
TGTGCCAGCAGTCCTGCGGGAAGAGAGACCCAGTACTTC
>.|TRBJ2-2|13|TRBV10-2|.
CASRERNTGELFF
TGCGCCAGCAGGGAGCGGAACACCGGGGAGCTGTTTTTT
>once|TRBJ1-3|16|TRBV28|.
CASSFRGLSSGNTIYF
TGTGCCAGCAGTTTTAGGGGCCTGAGCTCTGGAAACACCATATATTTT
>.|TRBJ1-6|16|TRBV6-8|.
CASSDKTRRLGSPLHF
TGTGCCAGCAGTGACAAGACACGGAGGTTGGGTTCACCCCTCCACTTT
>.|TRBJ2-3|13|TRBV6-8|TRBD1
CATRQGVTDTQYF
TGTGCCACCCGACAGGGGGTTACAGATACGCAGTATTTT
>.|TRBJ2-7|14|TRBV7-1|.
CASSLAGGGGEQYF
TGTGCCAGCAGCTTGGCTGGCGGGGGCGGCGAGCAGTACTTC
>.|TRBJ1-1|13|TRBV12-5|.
CASGLGKHAEAFF
TGTGCTAGTGGTTTAGGGAAACACGCTGAAGCTTTCTTT
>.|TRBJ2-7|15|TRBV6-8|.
CASRLYRESTYEQYF
TGTGCCAGCAGACTATACAGGGAATCAACCTACGAGCAGTACTTC
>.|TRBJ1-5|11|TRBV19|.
CASANGQPQHF
TGTGCCAGCGCGAACGGACAGCCCCAGCATTTT
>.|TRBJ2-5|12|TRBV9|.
CASSVVGGTQYF
TGTGCCAGCAGCGTAGTAGGGGGGACCCAGTACTTC
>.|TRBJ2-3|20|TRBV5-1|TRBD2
CASSPGVLRTSGETVDTQYF
TGCGCCAGCAGCCCAGGAGTTTTGCGGACTAGCGGGGAGACCGTAGATACGCAGTATTTT
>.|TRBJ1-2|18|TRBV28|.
CASSFSYDRASVGYGYTF
TGTGCCAGCAGTTTCTCCTACGACCGGGCCTCCGTCGGCTATGGCTACACCTTC
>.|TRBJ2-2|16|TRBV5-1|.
CASSSGTAINTGELFF
TGCGCCAGCAGCTCGGGTACAGCAATCAACACCGGGGAGCTGTTTTTT
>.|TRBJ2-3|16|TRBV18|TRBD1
CASSPRGQGFPDTQYF
TGTGCCAGCTCACCTAGGGGACAGGGATTCCCAGATACGCAGTATTTT